The 25 T cell receptor beta chains presented below share a single source sample, sequenced in a study of read filtering for tumor transcriptome and immune sequencing. Molecular barcoded adaptors covering alpha/delta and beta/gamma chains were used on approximately 400 ng RNA. TCRdb used MiXCR to reprocess the reads, holding one entry per CDR3 protein. The sample includes 40,000 to 50,000 distinct CDR3 sequences, approximately 18% seen only once; the top ten take 15%. Sequenced: a population of CD138-negative cells sorted from bone marrow. The receptors shown here come from a donor over 35 with multiple myeloma.

Comments on this clonotype: A read error may be the cause here, since a much bigger clone is one base away. The chain links TRBV19 to TRBJ2-1, with D tentatively TRBD1 (8 bases). The CDR3 contains 14 residues. Trimming removed 8 bases from V and 3 bases from J, with 14 bases in between. Looked up from germline, CDR1 is LNHDA and CDR2 is SQIVND (reference sequence). The DNA for the CDR3 is TGTGCCAGTGGACAGGGAGGGTTCTACAATGAGCAGTTCTTC. Residues: CASGQGGFYNEQFF.

This clonotype was counted ten times or more. The chain recombines TRBV5-1 with TRBJ2-5; D is possibly TRBD2 (6 bases). The CDR3 runs 14 residues. Germline values: CDR1 SGHRS, CDR2 YFSETQ. Trimming pared 4 bases from V and 5 bases from J, leaving 15 bases between. The CDR3 reads CASSLRGAGETQYF. The CDR3 nucleotides read TGCGCCAGCAGCCTTCGAGGAGCGGGCGAGACCCAGTACTTC.

This clonotype was seen more than once but under ten times. The gene calls are TRBV19 and TRBJ1-3; D is ambiguous. There are 16 residues in the CDR3. The V and J ends lost 5 bases and 0 bases respectively, with 14 bases between them. From germline, CDR1 is LNHDA and CDR2 SQIVND (reference sequence). The CDR3 loop reads CASSYDRASSGNTIYF. In nucleotides, the CDR3 is TGTGCCAGTAGTTATGACCGCGCGAGCTCTGGAAACACCATATATTTT.

This clonotype appeared many times. This chain links TRBV5-1 with TRBJ2-3, with D possibly being TRBD1 (6 bases). CDR1 is SGHRS and CDR2 is YFSETQ in the germline V gene. This CDR3 contains 13 residues. Trimming cost V 3 bases and J 9 bases, with 14 bases left between them. The CDR3 here is CASSSMDRDTQYF. The CDR3 nucleotides read TGCGCCAGCAGCTCCATGGACAGAGACACGCAGTATTTT.

This clonotype was counted at least ten times. The chain uses TRBV6-5 and TRBJ1-4, with 7 bases aligning to TRBD1. CDR1 is MNHEY, CDR2 SVGAGI, per germline. The CDR3 sequence is 15 residues long. V shed 4 bases and J 3 bases; nucleotides not matched to a gene: 5. In DNA, the CDR3 is TGTGCCAGCAGTTTCACGACAGGGCCTAATGAAAAACTGTTTTTT. This codes for CASSFTTGPNEKLFF.

This clonotype was detected ten times or more. The gene calls are TRBV5-1 and TRBJ2-5; TRBD1 aligns across 7 bases. This CDR3 has 13 amino acids. V shed 5 bases and J 2 bases; nucleotides not matched to a gene: 3. Germline V gives CDR1 SGHRS, CDR2 YFSETQ. CDR3 residues: CASRPGQQETQYF. The CDR3 coding sequence is TGCGCCAGCAGACCGGGACAGCAAGAGACCCAGTACTTC.

This clonotype has a handful of counts. Given a much more abundant clone one base away, this may be a read error. The chain joins TRBV13 to TRBJ1-2; D is undetermined. CDR3 size: 15 residues. Per germline, CDR1 PRHDT and CDR2 FYEKMQ (reference sequence). The CDR3 region has the DNA TGTGCCAGCGGCTTAGAAGCAGGTAGCATGAGGCCCTACACCTTC. Amino acid sequence: CASGLEAGSMRPYTF.

In its sample, this clonotype is medium-sized (0.01 to 0.1%). This rearrangement joins TRBV18 to TRBJ2-1; no definite D call. The germline CDR1 and CDR2 sequences are KGHSH and LQKENI. V dropped 3 bases and J dropped 8 bases, with 14 bases sitting between them. This CDR3 is 14 amino acids long. The DNA for the CDR3 is TGTGCCAGCTCACCCGGAGAAAGGAACGATGAGCAGTTCTTC. This codes for CASSPGERNDEQFF.

This rearrangement joins TRBV5-1 to TRBJ1-5; D call uncertain. The germline V gene has CDR1 SGHRS and CDR2 YFSETQ. Trimming pared 0 bases from V and 2 bases from J, leaving 6 bases between. This CDR3 has 14 amino acids. The CDR3 region is CASSLGVGNQPQHF. As DNA, the CDR3 is TGCGCCAGCAGCTTGGGGGTCGGCAATCAGCCCCAGCATTTT.

In its sample, this clonotype was seen many times. The chain carries TRBV4-1 and TRBJ2-2, with unresolved D. Germline lookup yields CDR1 MGHRA and CDR2 YSYEKL. The CDR3 is 17 residues long. Trimming pared 0 bases from V and 4 bases from J, leaving 15 bases between. In DNA form, the CDR3 reads TGCGCCAGCAGCCAAGAACATGCGATAGTGGCCACCGGGGAGCTGTTTTTT. This encodes CASSQEHAIVATGELFF.

This clonotype was counted at least ten times. The J gene is TRBJ2-3, the V gene TRBV5-4; D is possibly TRBD1 (6 bases). Trimming cost V 4 bases and J 6 bases, with 21 bases left between them. Germline values: CDR1 SGHNT, CDR2 YYREEE (reference sequence). The CDR3 is made up of 16 amino acids. The CDR3, as DNA: TGTGCCAGCAGCAACCAGATTAACAGGGACGCGGATACGCAGTATTTT. This translates into CASSNQINRDADTQYF. Based on the CDR3 plus reference TRBV5-4 and TRBJ2-3, the full variable domain is ETGVTQSPTHLIKTRGQQVTLRCSSQSGHNTVSWYQQALGQGPQFIFQYYREEENGRGNFPPRFSGLQFPNYSSELNVNALELDDSALYLCASSNQINRDADTQYFGPGTRLTVL.

This clonotype was detected ten times or more. This chain links TRBV5-1 with TRBJ1-5; D is perhaps TRBD1 (5 bases). The CDR3 is 17 amino acids. Trimming took off 0 bases at V and 1 base at J, with 14 bases between the two ends. Looked up from germline, CDR1 is SGHRS and CDR2 is YFSETQ. CDR3 nucleotide sequence: TGCGCCAGCAGCTTGGGCCAGGGCGGGGAAAGCAATCAGCCCCAGCATTTT. Translation: CASSLGQGGESNQPQHF.

The chain links TRBV19 to TRBJ2-2, with TRBD2 as a possible D gene (5 bases). The CDR3 contains 14 residues. The V end was cut by 1 base, the J end by 5 bases, with 8 bases between. The germline V gene has CDR1 LNHDA and CDR2 SQIVND (reference sequence). CDR3 protein: CASSIGGRTGELFF. The CDR3, as DNA: TGTGCCAGTAGTATAGGAGGGAGAACCGGGGAGCTGTTTTTT. Full variable domain (remainder filled in from reference TRBV19 and TRBJ2-2): DGGITQSPKYLFRKEGQNVTLSCEQNLNHDAMYWYRQDPGQGLRLIYYSQIVNDFQKGDIAEGYSVSREKKESFPLTVTSAQKNPTAFYLCASSIGGRTGELFFGEGSRLTVL.

This chain links TRBV5-1 with TRBJ2-5; 9 positions match TRBD2. The CDR3 length is 19 residues. V gave up 0 bases and J gave up 3 bases; unmatched junction bases: 15. In germline, CDR1 is SGHRS, CDR2 YFSETQ. The CDR3 region is CASSLGAGVLAGAEETQYF. The CDR3, as DNA: TGCGCCAGCAGCTTGGGGGCAGGGGTGTTAGCGGGAGCCGAAGAGACCCAGTACTTC.

This clonotype was detected many times. The rearrangement links TRBV14 to TRBJ1-5, with D possibly TRBD1 on 5 matching bases. The CDR3 length is 13 residues. Deletions cut 1 base from V and 4 bases from J, with 5 bases between. Looked up from germline, CDR1 is SGHDN and CDR2 is FVKESK. In DNA form, the CDR3 reads TGTGCCAGCAGCCAAGGGGGGAATCAGCCCCAGCATTTT. Residues: CASSQGGNQPQHF.

This clonotype was found many times. The chain has TRBV13 and TRBJ2-3; weak D call: TRBD1 (6 bases). Germline lookup yields CDR1 PRHDT and CDR2 FYEKMQ (reference sequence). V was cut by 5 bases and J by 4 bases, with 22 bases left in between. This CDR3 contains 17 residues. CDR3 sequence reads: CASSLGRQGTTPDTQYF. The CDR3 DNA sequence: TGTGCCAGCAGCCTCGGTCGGCAGGGGACGACCCCAGATACGCAGTATTTT.

This clonotype was seen repeatedly, ten times or more. This CDR3 reads CASSGGRLYSGANVLTF. In DNA form, the CDR3 reads TGTGCCAGCAGTGGGGGGCGGCTTTACTCTGGGGCCAACGTCCTGACTTTC. The V call is TRBV28, the J call TRBJ2-6, with D perhaps matching TRBD1 or TRBD2 (6 bases each). Trimming cost V 5 bases and J 0 bases, with 14 bases left between them. Germline assignment: CDR1 MDHEN and CDR2 SYDVKM. The CDR3 has 17 amino acids.

This clonotype was counted ten times or more. V and J are TRBV12-3 or TRBV12-4 and TRBJ2-1; D might be TRBD1 (6 bases). The ends were cut back, 5 bases at V and 2 bases at J, with 16 bases in the middle. CDR3 length: 16 residues. DNA of the CDR3: TGTGCCAGCAGTCCATCCACAGGGCCACCCTACAATGAGCAGTTCTTC. Translated, it gives CASSPSTGPPYNEQFF.

At least ten counts were recorded for this clonotype. V and J are TRBV4-1 and TRBJ2-1, with D perhaps given as TRBD1 or TRBD2 (5 bases each). CDR1 MGHRA and CDR2 YSYEKL come from the germline V gene. This CDR3 comprises 16 residues. V lost 4 bases and J lost 0, with 13 bases in between. The CDR3 coding sequence is TGCGCCAGCAGCCTATTCGGGACCAGCTCCTACAATGAGCAGTTCTTC. The encoded protein is CASSLFGTSSYNEQFF.

Points on this clonotype: A single base separates this from a much larger clone, so it may be a read error. The chain joins TRBV20-1 to TRBJ2-3; possibly TRBD1 or TRBD2 for D (5 bases each). Germline V CDR1 and CDR2: DFQATT, SNEGSKA (reference sequence). Trimming removed 3 bases at V and 3 bases at J, with 22 bases between. This CDR3 is 17 amino acids long. CDR3 sequence: CSASRRPAERGTDTQYF. The CDR3 bases are TGCAGTGCTAGCCGGCGCCCGGCGGAGAGGGGTACAGATACGCAGTATTTT.

In its sample, this clonotype is medium-sized (0.01 to 0.1%). The CDR3 loop reads CASSPPSTDTQYF. The CDR3, as DNA: TGTGCCAGCTCACCACCTAGCACAGATACGCAGTATTTT. The rearrangement joins TRBV18 to TRBJ2-3; D is unclear. Trimming cost V 0 bases and J 0 bases, with 1 base left between them. This CDR3 spans 13 amino acids. Germline V gene data show CDR1 as KGHSH and CDR2 as LQKENI.

V and J are TRBV2 and TRBJ1-2, with D possibly being TRBD1 (5 bases). The germline V gene has CDR1 SNHLY and CDR2 FYNNEI. Trimming pared 8 bases from V and 2 bases from J, leaving 12 bases between. This CDR3 comprises 13 residues. The CDR3 bases are TGTGCCAGCCGTCGGGCAGGGAACTATGGCTACACCTTC. Its protein product is CASRRAGNYGYTF.

By share, this clonotype ranks as medium-sized. The rearrangement uses TRBV7-9 and TRBJ1-1; possibly TRBD1 for D (5 bases). V lost 5 bases and J 0 bases, leaving 19 bases between the germline ends. Germline V gene lookup returns CDR1 SEHNR and CDR2 FQNEAQ (reference sequence). The CDR3 totals 17 residues. The CDR3 region has the DNA TGTGCCAGCAGCCTCGGACACTCGAGGCCCATGAACACTGAAGCTTTCTTT. It yields the protein CASSLGHSRPMNTEAFF.

This clonotype was counted a few times. This chain links TRBV20-1 with TRBJ2-7; D could derive from TRBD1 or TRBD2 (5 bases each). V lost 3 bases to trimming and J lost 9 bases, with 27 bases between them. The germline CDR1 and CDR2 sequences are DFQATT and SNEGSKA (reference sequence). The CDR3 is 16 amino acids. The DNA for the CDR3 is TGCAGTGCTAGGGTCAGAGGAAGGGTCTCCCGAGGGGTGCAGTACTTC. Its protein is CSARVRGRVSRGVQYF.

The CDR3 DNA follows: TGTGCCAGCAGCGGGATTTACAATGAGCAGTTCTTC. Translation: CASSGIYNEQFF. This sequence joins TRBV7-3 and TRBJ2-1; D not certain. CDR1 is SGHTA, CDR2 FQGTGA, per germline. V was clipped by 5 bases and J by 4 bases, with 6 bases between them. The CDR3 has 12 amino acids.